Below are 27 T cell receptor beta chains sequenced from a single sample in a study of blood T cell repertoires in COVID-19. Clones were read by immunoSEQ multiplex PCR, and TCRdb kept only the in-frame ones, dropping some. The table shows 200,000 or so clones, with roughly 80% occurring only once. Material for sequencing was peripheral blood. The receptors originated from a man between 60 and 75 years old with active or convalescent COVID-19.

This clone appeared a few times. The V and J genes are TRBV18 and TRBJ2-7; 8 positions agree with TRBD1. Unmatched junction bases numbered 7, after V lost 4 bases and J lost 5 bases. Germline V CDR1 and CDR2: KGHSH, LQKENI. The CDR3 contains 14 residues. This CDR3 reads CASSLQGAQDEQYF. In DNA, the CDR3 is TGTGCCAGCTCACTCCAGGGGGCCCAGGACGAGCAGTACTTC.

The gene calls are TRBV28 and TRBJ1-4; 7 nucleotides line up with TRBD1. The germline V gene has CDR1 MDHEN and CDR2 SYDVKM. The ends lost 5 bases at V and 2 bases at J; junction bases unmatched: 8. This CDR3 is 16 amino acids long. The CDR3 bases are TGTGCCAGCAGTCGACCGGGACAGAACACTAATGAAAAACTGTTTTTT. Its protein product is CASSRPGQNTNEKLFF.

The J gene is TRBJ1-5, the V gene TRBV15; D may be TRBD1 (6 bases). V was shortened by 5 bases and J by 6 bases, with 14 bases between the two germline ends. CDR3 length: 14 residues. CDR1 is LNHNV, CDR2 YYDKDF, per germline (reference sequence). The CDR3 region is CATSRGGGLQPQHF. CDR3 sequence (DNA): TGTGCCACCAGCCGCGGGGGGGGGCTTCAGCCCCAGCATTTT. The whole variable domain, remainder taken from reference TRBV15 and TRBJ1-5, is DAMVIQNPRYQVTQFGKPVTLSCSQTLNHNVMYWYQQKSSQAPKLLFHYYDKDFNNEADTPDNFQSRRPNTSFCFLDIRSPGLGDTAMYLCATSRGGGLQPQHFGDGTRLSIL.

The genes are TRBV2 and TRBJ1-5, with 8 bases aligning to TRBD1. Germline CDR1 and CDR2: SNHLY and FYNNEI. The CDR3 has 13 amino acids. Trimming took 6 bases from V and 6 from J; bases not matched to a gene: 4. This CDR3 is CASSATGGQPQHF. The CDR3 DNA reads as TGTGCCAGCAGCGCAACAGGGGGTCAGCCCCAGCATTTT.

This sequence joins TRBV7-9 and TRBJ2-3; 9 bases agree with TRBD1. From germline, CDR1 is SEHNR and CDR2 FQNEAQ (reference sequence). Trimming took 5 bases from V and 4 from J; bases not matched to a gene: 10. This CDR3 is built from 16 residues. The CDR3 loop reads CASSLRGTGRSDTQYF. In nucleotides, the CDR3 is TGTGCCAGCAGCCTTCGCGGGACAGGGAGGTCAGATACGCAGTATTTT.

The chain joins TRBV6-5 to TRBJ2-3; possibly TRBD1 for D (6 bases). Germline CDR1 MNHEY, CDR2 SVGAGI. This CDR3 has 15 residues. V gave up 7 bases and J gave up 0 bases, with 14 bases separating them. The chain's CDR3 is CASTDRRQSTDTQYF. The CDR3 coding sequence is TGTGCCAGCACCGACAGGAGACAAAGCACAGATACGCAGTATTTT.

The gene calls are TRBV7-2 and TRBJ2-3; D possibly corresponds to TRBD1 (5 bases). This CDR3 contains 15 residues. Germline loops: CDR1 SGHTA, CDR2 FQGNSA. V lost 1 base and J lost 8, with 16 bases in between. Written as DNA, the CDR3 is TGTGCCAGCAGCTTAGATCAGGGAACGGAAGGTACGCAGTATTTT. It codes for CASSLDQGTEGTQYF.

The chain carries TRBV7-3 and TRBJ2-2; TRBD2 matches at 14 bases. The CDR3 sequence is 16 residues long. Germline assignment: CDR1 SGHTA and CDR2 FQGTGA. Germline trimming cut 5 bases from V and 4 bases from J; bases unmatched to any gene: 3. CDR3 region: CASSQGTSGSTGELFF. CDR3 DNA sequence: TGTGCCAGCAGCCAGGGGACTAGCGGGAGCACCGGGGAGCTGTTTTTT.

The chain uses TRBV27 and TRBJ2-1, with D maybe TRBD2 (5 bases). Germline V gives CDR1 MNHEY, CDR2 SMNVEV (reference sequence). V was clipped by 5 bases and J by 4 bases, with 12 bases between them. The CDR3 runs to 14 residues. The CDR3 is CASSPLGEYNEQFF. The CDR3 DNA follows: TGTGCCAGCAGTCCCCTCGGGGAGTACAATGAGCAGTTCTTC.

The chain joins TRBV18 to TRBJ2-1; TRBD2 agrees at 8 bases. The J segment lost 9 bases and the V segment lost 1 base, leaving 11 bases of the junction unmatched. Per germline, CDR1 KGHSH and CDR2 LQKENI. CDR3 length: 16 amino acids. The CDR3: CASSPLQREPGPEQFF. CDR3 coding DNA: TGTGCCAGCTCACCACTCCAGCGGGAGCCGGGGCCTGAGCAGTTCTTC.

As concerns this clone: The same CDR3 is also encoded by other DNA sequences in this sample. The V gene is TRBV5-5, the J gene TRBJ2-1; tentative D call: TRBD2 (5 bases). Per the germline V gene, CDR1 is SGHKS and CDR2 is YYEKEE (reference sequence). Trimming removed 1 base from V and 0 bases from J, with 8 bases in between. The CDR3 contains 15 residues. CDR3 DNA: TGTGCCAGCAGCTTGCAAGGGAGCTCCTACAATGAGCAGTTCTTC. This gives the protein CASSLQGSSYNEQFF.

The chain employs TRBV3-1 (or the pseudogene TRBV3-2) and TRBJ1-1, with a possible D match to TRBD1 (6 bases). Germline CDR1 reads LGHDT; CDR2 reads YNNKEL (reference sequence). CDR3 length equals 12 residues. V lost 4 bases, J lost 8 bases, and 11 bases lay in between. CDR3: CASSPQGWEAFF. The DNA for the CDR3 is TGTGCCAGCAGCCCACAGGGTTGGGAAGCTTTCTTT.

The chain employs TRBV19 and TRBJ2-5; D ambiguous. V was pared by 3 bases and J by 4 bases, with 9 bases between. The CDR3 has 13 amino acids. The V gene's germline CDR1 is LNHDA and CDR2 SQIVND (reference sequence). The CDR3 coding sequence is TGTGCCAGTAGTATGAGCCTCGGAGAGACCCAGTACTTC. It encodes CASSMSLGETQYF. The entire variable domain, with the rest obtained from reference TRBV19 and TRBJ2-5, is as follows: DGGITQSPKYLFRKEGQNVTLSCEQNLNHDAMYWYRQDPGQGLRLIYYSQIVNDFQKGDIAEGYSVSREKKESFPLTVTSAQKNPTAFYLCASSMSLGETQYFGPGTRLLVL.

The genes are TRBV2 and TRBJ2-2, with TRBD2 as a possible D gene (5 bases). The germline gives CDR1 SNHLY, CDR2 FYNNEI. This CDR3 contains 11 residues. The V gene lost 9 bases and the J gene lost 8 bases, with 10 bases spanning the gap. In nucleotides, the CDR3 is TGTGCCAGTAAGGAGGCAGGGGAGCTGTTTTTT. It translates to CASKEAGELFF.

This chain joins TRBV28 and TRBJ1-1; no firm D call. CDR3 length equals 11 residues. Trimming removed 7 bases from V and 3 bases from J, with 6 bases in between. Germline V gives CDR1 MDHEN, CDR2 SYDVKM. CDR3 loop: CASTSHTEAFF. The CDR3 coding sequence is TGTGCCAGCACCTCCCACACTGAAGCTTTCTTT.

In the case of this clone: The missing conserved phenylalanine or tryptophan at the end of this CDR3 makes a read error likely. The DNA is left out, because the CDR3 cannot be placed on it with certainty; the CDR3 is given as TCRdb lists it. The chain is built from TRBV7-2 and TRBJ1-1. The CDR3 length is 11 residues, termini included. Germline values: CDR1 SGHTA, CDR2 FQGNSA. This chain's CDR3 is CASSSYFLYAV.

With respect to this clone: This same CDR3 is encoded by further DNA sequences in the sample. This chain uses TRBV11-3 with TRBJ2-1; 10 bases are shared with TRBD2. This CDR3 region has 15 residues. Germline CDR1 SGHNT, CDR2 YENEEA. J was trimmed by 0 bases and V by 4 bases; bases with no gene match: 0. Here the CDR3 reads CASSSSGSSYNEQFF. Here the CDR3 DNA reads TGTGCCAGCAGCTCTAGCGGGAGCTCCTACAATGAGCAGTTCTTC.

The chain uses TRBV2 and TRBJ2-1; 12 positions match TRBD2. Germline values: CDR1 SNHLY, CDR2 FYNNEI. V shed 6 bases, J shed 10 bases, and the junction held 7 bases outside the gene matches. This CDR3 region has 14 residues. CDR3 residues: CASRALAGGGEQFF. CDR3 nucleotide sequence: TGTGCCAGCAGGGCGCTAGCGGGAGGGGGAGAGCAGTTCTTC.

The chain joins TRBV7-6 to TRBJ2-5; 7 bases map to TRBD2. Trimming cost V 5 bases and J 2 bases; bases outside gene matches: 11. Germline CDR1 and CDR2: SGHVS and FNYEAQ. CDR3 length equals 16 residues. The DNA for the CDR3 is TGTGCCAGCAGCCCACTTGGGGCTAGCGGTCAAGAGACCCAGTACTTC. Translation: CASSPLGASGQETQYF.

On this clone itself: The sample contains more than one DNA sequence encoding this CDR3. J is TRBJ2-1 and V is TRBV18, with a tentative D call TRBD2 (5 bases). Trimming removed 0 bases at V and 3 bases at J, with 6 bases between. This CDR3 region has 14 residues. Germline V gene lookup returns CDR1 KGHSH and CDR2 LQKENI. The CDR3 loop reads CASSPPSVYNEQFF. The CDR3 DNA reads as TGTGCCAGCTCACCACCTAGCGTCTACAATGAGCAGTTCTTC.

The chain recombines TRBV5-4 with TRBJ2-7, with no clear D. Germline V gene sequence: CDR1 SGHNT, CDR2 YYREEE (reference sequence). The V and J ends lost 0 bases and 5 bases respectively, with 9 bases between them. There are 13 residues in the CDR3. The CDR3 is CASSLGLRDEQYF. For the CDR3, the DNA is TGTGCCAGCAGCTTGGGACTCCGGGACGAGCAGTACTTC.

This clone has a single count. The chain uses TRBV5-1 and TRBJ2-2, with TRBD1 as a possible D gene (6 bases). The length of the CDR3 is 15 residues. Deletions cut 4 bases from V and 1 base from J, with 11 bases between. The germline CDR1 and CDR2 sequences are SGHRS and YFSETQ. The CDR3: CASSLGQRNTGELFF. DNA of the CDR3: TGCGCCAGCAGCCTAGGACAGAGGAACACCGGGGAGCTGTTTTTT.

The rearrangement joins TRBV7-2 to TRBJ2-7; D is uncertain. The CDR3 is made up of 12 amino acids. The germline V gene has CDR1 SGHTA and CDR2 FQGNSA. V dropped 4 bases and J dropped 5 bases, with 9 bases sitting between them. The CDR3 DNA reads as TGTGCCAGCAGCTCCGGGTTCCACGAGCAGTACTTC. Translating gives CASSSGFHEQYF.

The chain joins TRBV7-9 to TRBJ1-4; TRBD1 might be the D (6 bases). The V gene's germline CDR1 is SEHNR and CDR2 FQNEAQ (reference sequence). The CDR3 consists of 14 residues. V lost 2 bases, J lost 3 bases, and 7 bases lay in between. The CDR3 here is CASSLRTANEKLFF. The CDR3 bases are TGTGCCAGCAGCTTAAGGACAGCTAATGAAAAACTGTTTTTT.

This clone occurred a few times. CDR3 amino acids: CASSLDRAYEQYF. As DNA, the CDR3 is TGTGCCAGCAGCTTAGACAGGGCCTACGAGCAGTACTTC. The chain couples TRBV7-8 to TRBJ2-7; possible D gene TRBD1, 6 bases. Germline V gives CDR1 SGHVS, CDR2 FQNEAQ. V lost 1 base to trimming and J lost 2 bases, with 6 bases between them. The CDR3 contains 13 residues.

The chain has TRBV19 and TRBJ1-4, with 10 bases aligning to TRBD1. J gave up 7 bases and V 6 bases, and 14 bases lay outside the gene matches. Germline CDR1 LNHDA, CDR2 SQIVND (reference sequence). This CDR3 is built from 17 residues. The CDR3 DNA reads TGTGCCAGTAGCACCATTCCTCGGACAGGGGGAAGTGAAAAACTGTTTTTT. Its translation is CASSTIPRTGGSEKLFF.

The V gene is TRBV12-3 or TRBV12-4, the J gene TRBJ1-5; D uncertain. With 3 bases removed from V and 8 bases from J, the gap between germline ends came to 11 bases. This CDR3 has 13 amino acids. The CDR3 DNA reads TGTGCCAGCAGTTTGAGTGGTTCCGAGCCCCAGCATTTT. It yields the protein CASSLSGSEPQHF.